The 4 T cell receptor beta chains below all came from one sample that was sequenced in a study of tumor and adjacent non-tumor tissue in lung cancer. Three rounds of nested PCR, following a modified ARM-PCR protocol, produced the TCRbeta library. TCRdb itself ran the multiplex PCR reads through MiXCR, one entry per CDR3 protein. The sample consists of about 43,000 distinct CDR3 sequences, less than 65% of them appearing once. This sample's RNA came from whole unsorted tissue. The normal lung tissue was taken more than 3 cm from the tumor edge. The sample consisted of distant non-tumor lung tissue. These receptors originate from a man aged 45-65 years with non-small cell lung cancer.

The rearrangement links TRBV5-8 to TRBJ2-3; D may be TRBD1 (5 bases). The V end was cut by 1 base, the J end by 4 bases, with 13 bases between. Per germline, CDR1 SGHTS and CDR2 YDEGEE. The CDR3 has 15 amino acids. The CDR3 spells CASSLMGRAPDTQYF. For the CDR3, the DNA is TGTGCCAGCAGCTTGATGGGCAGGGCCCCAGATACGCAGTATTTT.

On this clonotype itself: Here the CDR3 omits its conserved ending phenylalanine or tryptophan, so a read error is the likely source. The chain joins TRBV5-1 to TRBJ2-3; 9 nucleotides agree with TRBD1. The germline gives CDR1 SGHRS, CDR2 YFSETQ. The CDR3 has 16 residues. CDR3 protein: CTSSPEQGARTDMQYL. The CDR3 nucleotides are TGCACCAGCAGCCCGGAACAGGGGGCCCGCACAGATATGCAGTATTTG.

This clonotype was recorded only once. The V and J genes are TRBV11-2 and TRBJ2-5; TRBD1 might be the D (5 bases). CDR3 size: 13 residues. Germline V CDR1 and CDR2: SGHAT, FQNNGV. Trimming left V 6 bases short and J 5 bases short, with 13 bases between. In nucleotides, the CDR3 is TGTGCCAGCAGGAAACGCAGACAGGAGACCCAGTACTTC. Translated: CASRKRRQETQYF.

Written as DNA, the CDR3 is TGTCTCAGCAATATCCAGGGGACGGGGAGGGGGGTCAGGTACAATGAGCAGTTCTTC. It codes for CLSNIQGTGRGVRYNEQFF. The chain joins TRBV28 to TRBJ2-1, with TRBD2 as a possible D gene (7 bases). The CDR3 sequence is 19 residues long. Germline CDR1 reads MDHEN; CDR2 reads SYDVKM. The full variable domain, with the rest looked up from reference TRBV28 and TRBJ2-1, is DVKVTQSSRYLVKRTGEKVFLECVQDMDHENMFWYRQDPGLGLRLIYFSYDVKMKEKGDIPEGYSVSREKKERFSLILESASTNQTSMYLCLSNIQGTGRGVRYNEQFFGPGTRLTVL.